This TCR beta chain came from a study of cytomegalovirus exposure and HLA in healthy donors. Findings and limits, study-wide: DRB1 had the most TCR associations and HLA-C the fewest, a later analysis found, with rates varying by HLA locus.

This PCR relied on a set of 60 Vbeta primers and 13 Jbeta primers. Generated by immunoSEQ multiplex PCR, the TCRdb table keeps only in-frame clones and is missing some. The data show approximately 170,000 clones, roughly 80% seen once. About this clone: The antigen is not known.

Germline CDR1 is SGHTS and CDR2 is YDEGEE. CDR3 length: 13 residues. Trimming cost V 2 bases and J 6 bases, with 10 bases left between them. The origin of this receptor is a man in his fifties or sixties in good health and CMV-seropositive. The gene calls are TRBV5-8 and TRBJ2-3; unclear D gene. Sample: PBMCs. This chain's CDR3 is CASSFRVSDTQYF. The CDR3 nucleotides read TGTGCCAGCAGCTTCCGGGTTTCGGATACGCAGTATTTT.